This T cell receptor (beta chain) emerged from a study of identical twins. TCRdb re-called the 5' RACE reads through MiXCR, storing one row per CDR3 protein. The data contain about 790,000 distinct CDR3 sequences, roughly 18% of them singletons. V lost 6 bases, J lost 3 bases, and 12 bases lay in between. This CDR3 is built from 13 residues. Germline lookup yields CDR1 SQVTM and CDR2 ANQGSEA. These data also formed part of another study, on T cells expressing NK-cell markers. From that report: For over 5 donors, the dominant NKG2C+ clonotypes made up about 1.0-8% of their CD8+ T cells.

V gene TRBV29-1 combines with J gene TRBJ1-5; the D is unclear. The TCR originated in a woman aged 18-30 years in good health. The sample consisted of PBMCs. Here the CDR3 DNA reads TGCAGCGTCCGAGCCGGGTCCAATCAGCCCCAGCATTTT. Protein sequence: CSVRAGSNQPQHF.